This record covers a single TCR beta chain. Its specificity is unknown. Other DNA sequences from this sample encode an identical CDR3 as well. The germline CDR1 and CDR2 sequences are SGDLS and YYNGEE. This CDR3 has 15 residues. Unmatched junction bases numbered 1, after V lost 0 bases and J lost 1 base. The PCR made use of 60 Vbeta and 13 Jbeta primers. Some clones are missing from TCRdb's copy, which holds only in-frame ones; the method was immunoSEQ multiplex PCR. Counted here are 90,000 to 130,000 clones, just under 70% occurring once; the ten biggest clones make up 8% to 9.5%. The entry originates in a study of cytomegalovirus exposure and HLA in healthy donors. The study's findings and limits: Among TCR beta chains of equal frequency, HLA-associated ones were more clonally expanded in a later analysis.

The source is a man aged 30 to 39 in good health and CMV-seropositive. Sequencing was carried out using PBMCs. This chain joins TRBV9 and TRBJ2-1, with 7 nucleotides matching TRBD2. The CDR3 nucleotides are TGTGCCAGCAGCGTAGGGGGAGGGTCCTACAATGAGCAGTTCTTC. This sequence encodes CASSVGGGSYNEQFF.